This T cell receptor (beta chain) was sequenced for a study of blood T cells in healthy people across ages. Combining a sample-barcoded 5' primer with a J-beta primer mix, a second PCR ran for roughly 7 to 12 cycles. TCRdb called the 5' RACE reads again in MiXCR, with one record for every CDR3 protein. The sample shows 1,500,000 or so distinct CDR3 sequences, approximately 63% of them seen only once. This CDR3 region has 13 residues. Germline-derived CDR1 and CDR2 are LNHNV and YYDKDF (reference sequence). V lost 8 bases, J lost 1 base, and 2 bases stayed unmatched. This TCR was recovered from a young man in good health. This sequence joins TRBV15 and TRBJ1-5; 7 bases are a match to TRBD1. Sequencing input: blood. The CDR3 DNA sequence: TGTGCCACCCAACAGGGGAGCAATCAGCCCCAGCATTTT. It translates to CATQQGSNQPQHF.